This T cell receptor beta chain comes out of a study of shared clonotypes between healthy human individuals. Across the whole study: Each donor's CD8 memory used one plate, CD8 naive two, each CD4 subset three.

Libraries were prepared by immunoSEQ multiplex PCR; TCRdb keeps only in-frame clonotypes and omits some of them. The data show over 2 million clones, 95% seen once. Adult Caucasians living in Nashville, Tennessee made up all of the donors. The table lists this clone with a count of one. Source material: naive CD4+ T cells sorted from blood. Subset indicated: CD45RA+ positively selected. This receptor was taken from a man aged 18-30 years in good health.

For the CDR3, the DNA is TGTGCCAGCAGCTTACCTAGCGGGAAGGCTTACGAGCAGTACTTC. Translated: CASSLPSGKAYEQYF. The rearrangement links TRBV7-6 to TRBJ2-7; 9 nucleotides agree with TRBD2. The CDR3 loop spans 15 amino acids. Trimming removed 2 bases from V and 4 bases from J; junction bases left unmatched: 6. CDR1 is SGHVS, CDR2 FNYEAQ, per germline. Variable domain in full (rest from reference TRBV7-6 and TRBJ2-7): GAGVSQSPRYKVTKRGQDVALRCDPISGHVSLYWYRQALGQGPEFLTYFNYEAQQDKSGLPNDRFSAERPEGSISTLTIQRTEQRDSAMYRCASSLPSGKAYEQYFGPGTRLTVT.